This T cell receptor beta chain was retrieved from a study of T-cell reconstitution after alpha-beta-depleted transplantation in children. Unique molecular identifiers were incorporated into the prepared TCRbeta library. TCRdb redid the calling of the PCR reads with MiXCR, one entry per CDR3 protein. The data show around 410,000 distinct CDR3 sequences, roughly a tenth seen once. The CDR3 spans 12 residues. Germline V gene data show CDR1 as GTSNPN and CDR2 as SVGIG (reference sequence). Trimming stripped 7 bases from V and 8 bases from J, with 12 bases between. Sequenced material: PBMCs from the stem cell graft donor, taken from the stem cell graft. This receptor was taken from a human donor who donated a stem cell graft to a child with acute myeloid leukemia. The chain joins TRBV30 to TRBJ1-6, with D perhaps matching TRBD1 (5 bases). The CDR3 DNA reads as TGTGCCTCCACCAGGGAGGATTCACCCCTCCACTTT. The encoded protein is CASTREDSPLHF.